This TCR beta chain was documented in a study of shared clonotypes between healthy human individuals. Study-level points and caveats: Apart from blood, nothing was sampled; tissue repertoires likely differ. The sharing of approximately 4.6% of naive CD4 clonotypes was seen across a handful of donors.

In germline, CDR1 is LNHDA, CDR2 SQIVND (reference sequence). This CDR3 spans 14 amino acids. With 3 bases removed from V and 3 bases from J, the gap between germline ends came to 9 bases. Across several immunoSEQ plates, the genomic DNA of each subset was split evenly. Original methodology: Filtering was not the same, since immunoSEQ gave junction-only sequences without quality scores. Repertoires were generated with immunoSEQ multiplex PCR, while TCRdb's copy carries only in-frame clones and drops some. V, J and clone size reflect that table, while D and trimming were determined from the DNA. The sample contains millions of clones, under 95% of which appear only once. Note on this clone: What it binds is unknown. The sample holds other DNA sequences that translate to the same CDR3.

CD45RO-negative cells were positively selected for CCR7, leaving out terminally differentiated effector memory CD45RA+ cells. The receptor comes from a man between 18 and 35 years old in good health. Some clones in this sample may be carry-over from other donors' samples. The sequencing input was naive CD8+ T cells from PBMCs. This chain links TRBV19 with TRBJ1-3; D perhaps matches TRBD1 (5 bases). CDR3 in amino acids: CASSIPDSGNTIYF. In DNA, the CDR3 is TGTGCCAGTAGTATCCCCGACAGTGGAAACACCATATATTTT.